This TCR beta chain was recovered during a study of blood T cell repertoires in COVID-19. Overall study context: The United States, Italy and Spain were the sources of the acute and convalescent COVID-19 samples. Nucleic acid was either cDNA or gDNA, and it came from T cells, B-cell-depleted T cells, or PBMCs.

V shed 3 bases and J shed 0 bases, with 12 bases lying between them. CDR1 is KGHSH, CDR2 LQKENI, per germline. This CDR3 is built from 16 residues. Authors' data handling: Using reference gene primer amplification, nucleated cell counts were estimated. The table came from immunoSEQ multiplex PCR; TCRdb's copy has only in-frame clones and leaves some out. That table supplies the V and J calls and clone size; D and trimming were determined from the DNA. The sample has over 300,000 clones, more than 70% seen once. The sequenced sample consisted of peripheral blood. The sequence was collected from a man between 18 and 29 years old who had recovered from COVID-19. The J gene is TRBJ1-3, the V gene TRBV18; unclear D gene. CDR3 protein: CASSPFTPDSGNTIYF. The CDR3 bases are TGTGCCAGCTCACCCTTCACACCAGACTCTGGAAACACCATATATTTT. Full variable domain (remainder filled in from reference TRBV18 and TRBJ1-3): NAGVMQNPRHLVRRRGQEARLRCSPMKGHSHVYWYRQLPEEGLKFMVYLQKENIIDESGMPKERFSAEFPKEGPSILRIQQVVRGDSAAYFCASSPFTPDSGNTIYFGEGSWLTVV.